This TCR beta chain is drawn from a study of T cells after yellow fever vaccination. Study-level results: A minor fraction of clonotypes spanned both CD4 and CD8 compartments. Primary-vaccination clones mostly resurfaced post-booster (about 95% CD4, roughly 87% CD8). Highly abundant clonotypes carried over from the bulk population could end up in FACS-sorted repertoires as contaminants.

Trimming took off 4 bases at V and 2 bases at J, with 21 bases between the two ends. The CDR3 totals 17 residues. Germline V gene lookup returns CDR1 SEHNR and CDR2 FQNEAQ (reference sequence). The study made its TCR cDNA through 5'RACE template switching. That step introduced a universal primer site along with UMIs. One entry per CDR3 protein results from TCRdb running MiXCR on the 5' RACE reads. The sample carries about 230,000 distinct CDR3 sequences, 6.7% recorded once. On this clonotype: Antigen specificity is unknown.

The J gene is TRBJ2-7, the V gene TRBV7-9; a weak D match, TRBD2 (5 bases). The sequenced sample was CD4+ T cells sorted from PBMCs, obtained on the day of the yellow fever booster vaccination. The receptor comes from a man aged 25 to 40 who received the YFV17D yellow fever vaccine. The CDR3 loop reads CASSSDHPRLNPYEQYF. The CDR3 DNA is TGTGCCAGCAGCTCAGACCATCCGAGACTAAATCCCTACGAGCAGTACTTC. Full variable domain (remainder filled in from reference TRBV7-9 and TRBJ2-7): DTGVSQNPRHKITKRGQNVTFRCDPISEHNRLYWYRQTLGQGPEFLTYFQNEAQLEKSRLLSDRFSAERPKGSFSTLEIQRTEQGDSAMYLCASSSDHPRLNPYEQYFGPGTRLTVT.